Listed below are T cell receptor beta chains from one sample, sequenced in a study of blood T cell repertoires in COVID-19. The data were produced by immunoSEQ multiplex PCR, yet TCRdb's version contains in-frame clones alone and is incomplete. The data hold some 150,000 clones, with 81% observed a single time. The source material was peripheral blood. The source is a human donor with acute or convalescent COVID-19. The donor label of this sample is uncertain. Both conserved end residues are part of each CDR3.

j_call v_call cdr3_aa
TRBJ2-6 TRBV4-1 CASSPRDRTSGANVLTF
TRBJ1-3 TRBV10-3 CAISGTGINSGNTIYF
TRBJ1-6 TRBV10-2 CASSGTVTNSPLHF
TRBJ1-3 TRBV12-5 CASGLAKSHSSGNTIYF
TRBJ2-1 TRBV6-5 CASSYSWNNEQFF
TRBJ2-3 TRBV3-1/TRBV3-2 CASSRRGGSTDTQYF
TRBJ2-5 TRBV2 CASSERGSQETQYF
TRBJ1-5 TRBV7-8 CASSLAEGPQHF
TRBJ1-4 TRBV5-1 CASSLVRATNEKLFF
TRBJ1-1 TRBV6-5 CASILLPGDTEAFF
TRBJ1-5 TRBV3-1/TRBV3-2 CASSQSRGDSQPQHF
TRBJ1-4 TRBV4-2 CASSPNVGQERKKLFF
TRBJ2-3 TRBV5-4 CASTNLELSTDTQYF
TRBJ1-6 TRBV19 CASSPTTPYNSPLHF
TRBJ2-1 TRBV9 CASSVAGAGGYNEQFF
TRBJ1-1 TRBV18 CASSTGQMNTEAFF
TRBJ1-5 TRBV19 CASSIDAAGTSNQPQHF
TRBJ2-7 TRBV23-1 CASSYYGGEQYF
TRBJ1-1 TRBV6-5 CASSYSQGAGDTEAFF
TRBJ1-1 TRBV14 CASSQVSLSAGVEAFF
TRBJ2-7 TRBV2 CASSLDGTGNEQYF
TRBJ1-2 TRBV29-1 CSANPSTGHNGYTF
TRBJ2-2 TRBV5-1 CASSFGTSGGAGELFF